The rows below give T cell receptor beta chains drawn from one sample of a study of OX40 agonist ivuxolimab in advanced cancers. Profiling relied on immunoSEQ multiplex PCR, and the TCRdb table lists in-frame clones only, not all of them. The sample consists of 70,000 to 85,000 clones, about nine tenths of them appearing once. The sample here was CD4+ or CD8+ T cells sorted from blood, taken in a trial of the OX40 agonist ivuxolimab. These receptors came from an adult with an advanced solid tumor such as melanoma, head and neck, liver or kidney cancer. The CDR3 runs from the conserved cysteine through the conserved F or W. The D gene is left open where the match is weak. The size of a clone is reported for some rows only, either as once, few or many, or as a class for expanded clones.

d_call	j_call	v_call	clone_size	cdr3_nt	cdr3_aa
-	TRBJ1-1	TRBV7-2	-	TGTGCCAGCAGCTTTTTCGGGGTGGGGATTCCCACTGAAGCTTTCTTT	CASSFFGVGIPTEAFF
-	TRBJ1-5	TRBV19	-	TGTGCTGCCCGGGCAGACGTTCATAGCAATCAGCCCCAGCATTTT	CAARADVHSNQPQHF
-	TRBJ1-1	TRBV5-5	-	TGTGCCAGCAGCATTTGGGCCGGGGTCAATGAAGCTTTCTTT	CASSIWAGVNEAFF
-	TRBJ1-1	TRBV7-9	-	TGTGCCAGCAGCCCCCCGACGACAGAAATGAACACTGAAGCTTTCTTT	CASSPPTTEMNTEAFF
-	TRBJ1-1	TRBV7-9	-	TGTGCCAGTCAGTTGTTCCGGGAGACGAACACTGAAGCTTTCTTT	CASQLFRETNTEAFF
TRBD1	TRBJ2-7	TRBV7-6	-	TGTGCCAGCAGCTCCCCCCTGGGACAGGGTTCCTACGAGCAGTACTTC	CASSSPLGQGSYEQYF
TRBD2	TRBJ2-2	TRBV19	-	TGTGCCAGTAGGGGAGGGTCCAGGGAGCTGTTTTTT	CASRGGSRELFF
TRBD2	TRBJ2-1	TRBV10-3	-	TGTGCCATCAGTGAGTCAGGGGTTGGGACTAGCGGGGGGGCATCATCCTCTGAGGAGCAGTTCTTC	CAISESGVGTSGGASSSEEQFF
TRBD2	TRBJ2-2	TRBV7-8	-	TGTGCCAGCAGCTCGACAGGTAGCGGGAGTATAATCGGGGAGCTGTTTTTT	CASSSTGSGSIIGELFF
-	TRBJ1-4	TRBV28	-	TGTGCCAGTAAAGGGGCGCAGGGTGAAAAACTGTTTTTT	CASKGAQGEKLFF
-	TRBJ2-5	TRBV13	once	TGTGCCAGCAGCTTAGTTTCAGAAGAGACCCAGTACTTC	CASSLVSEETQYF
-	TRBJ1-5	TRBV19	once	TGTGCCAGTAAACAAGTACAGGGTGGGGATCAGCCCCAGCATTTT	CASKQVQGGDQPQHF
-	TRBJ2-1	TRBV7-3	-	TGTGCCAGCAGCTTGACTGGGAGACCCTACAATGAGCAGTTCTTC	CASSLTGRPYNEQFF
-	TRBJ1-2	TRBV2	-	TGTGCCAGCAGTGAAGGGCAGGCAGCTAACTATGGCTACACCTTC	CASSEGQAANYGYTF
TRBD2	TRBJ2-5	TRBV11-2	-	TGTGCCAGCAGCTTCGGACTAGCGGGGGCGGGAGAGACCCAGTACTTC	CASSFGLAGAGETQYF
-	TRBJ1-1	TRBV7-9	-	TGTGCCAGCAGGGCCGCGCGGGAAATAGGCTCTGAAGCTTTCTTT	CASRAAREIGSEAFF